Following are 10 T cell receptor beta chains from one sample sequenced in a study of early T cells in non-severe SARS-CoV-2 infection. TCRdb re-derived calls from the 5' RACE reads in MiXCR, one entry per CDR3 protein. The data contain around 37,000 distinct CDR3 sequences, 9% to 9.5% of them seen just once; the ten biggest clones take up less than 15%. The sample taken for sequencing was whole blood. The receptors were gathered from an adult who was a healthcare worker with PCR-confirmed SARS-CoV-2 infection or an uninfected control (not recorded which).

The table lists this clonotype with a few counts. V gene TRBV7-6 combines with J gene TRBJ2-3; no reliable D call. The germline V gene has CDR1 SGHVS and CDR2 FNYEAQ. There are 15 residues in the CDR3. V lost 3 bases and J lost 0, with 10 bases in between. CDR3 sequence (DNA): TGTGCCAGCAGCTTCCGCGGTTCTAGCACAGATACGCAGTATTTT. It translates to CASSFRGSSTDTQYF.

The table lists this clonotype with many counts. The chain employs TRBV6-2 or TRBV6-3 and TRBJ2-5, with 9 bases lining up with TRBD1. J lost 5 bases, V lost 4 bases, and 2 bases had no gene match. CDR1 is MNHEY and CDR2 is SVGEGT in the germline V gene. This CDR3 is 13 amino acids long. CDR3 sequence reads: CASSWGQGETQYF. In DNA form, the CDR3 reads TGTGCCAGCAGTTGGGGACAGGGTGAGACCCAGTACTTC.

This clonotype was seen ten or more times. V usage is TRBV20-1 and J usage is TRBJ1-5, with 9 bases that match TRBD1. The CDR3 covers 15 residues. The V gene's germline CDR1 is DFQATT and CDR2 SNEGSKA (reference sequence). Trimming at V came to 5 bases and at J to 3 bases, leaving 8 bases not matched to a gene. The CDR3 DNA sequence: TGCAGTGCTCACTCTGGGGACAGGGACAATCAGCCCCAGCATTTT. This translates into CSAHSGDRDNQPQHF.

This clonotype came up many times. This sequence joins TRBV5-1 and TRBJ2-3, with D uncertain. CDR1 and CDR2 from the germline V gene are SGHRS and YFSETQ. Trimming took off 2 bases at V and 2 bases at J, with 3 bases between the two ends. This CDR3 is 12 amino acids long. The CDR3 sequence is CASSFNTDTQYF. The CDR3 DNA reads TGCGCCAGCAGCTTTAACACAGATACGCAGTATTTT.

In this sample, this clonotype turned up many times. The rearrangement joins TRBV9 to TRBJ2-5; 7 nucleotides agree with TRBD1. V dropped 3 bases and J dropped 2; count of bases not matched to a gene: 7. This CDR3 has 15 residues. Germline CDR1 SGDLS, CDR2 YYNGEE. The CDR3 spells CASSADRATQETQYF. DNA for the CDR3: TGTGCCAGCAGCGCCGACAGGGCCACTCAAGAGACCCAGTACTTC.

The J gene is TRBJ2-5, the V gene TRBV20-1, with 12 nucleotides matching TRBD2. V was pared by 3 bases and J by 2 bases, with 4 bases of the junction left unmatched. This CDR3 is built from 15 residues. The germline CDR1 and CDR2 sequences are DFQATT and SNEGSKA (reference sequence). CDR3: CSARGGLAGQETQYF. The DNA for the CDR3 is TGCAGTGCTAGGGGGGGACTAGCGGGTCAAGAGACCCAGTACTTC.

The CDR3 DNA reads as TGCAGCGTTGCGGGTACAGGGTACTACGAGCAGTACTTC. Its protein is CSVAGTGYYEQYF. This rearrangement joins TRBV29-1 to TRBJ2-7, with D perhaps TRBD1 (6 bases). The CDR3 extends over 13 amino acids. CDR1 and CDR2 from the germline V gene are SQVTM and ANQGSEA. Trimming took 4 bases from V and 3 from J, leaving 13 bases between them.

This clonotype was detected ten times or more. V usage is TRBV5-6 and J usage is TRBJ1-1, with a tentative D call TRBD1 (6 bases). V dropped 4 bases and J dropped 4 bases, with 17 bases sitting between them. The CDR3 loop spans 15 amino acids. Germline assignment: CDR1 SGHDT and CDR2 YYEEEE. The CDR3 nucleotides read TGTGCCAGCAGCCTCATAGAGGGAGGGGGCACTGAAGCTTTCTTT. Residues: CASSLIEGGGTEAFF.

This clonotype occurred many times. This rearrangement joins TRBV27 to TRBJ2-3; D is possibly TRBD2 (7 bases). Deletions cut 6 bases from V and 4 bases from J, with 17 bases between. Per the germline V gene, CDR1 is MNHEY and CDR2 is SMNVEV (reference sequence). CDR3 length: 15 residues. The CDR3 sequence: CASSRRGGGPDTQYF. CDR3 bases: TGTGCCAGCAGCCGGAGAGGGGGAGGGCCAGATACGCAGTATTTT.

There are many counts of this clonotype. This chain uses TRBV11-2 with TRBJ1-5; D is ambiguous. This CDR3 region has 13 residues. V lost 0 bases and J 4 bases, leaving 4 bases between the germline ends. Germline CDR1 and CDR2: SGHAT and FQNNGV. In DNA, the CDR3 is TGTGCCAGCAGCTTAGATTTTAATCAGCCCCAGCATTTT. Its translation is CASSLDFNQPQHF.